These 14 T cell receptor beta chains were sequenced from one sample in a study of identical twins. Using its own MiXCR run on the 5' RACE reads, TCRdb lists one record per CDR3 protein. The sample has 690,000 or so distinct CDR3 sequences, around 5.7% seen once. Sequencing was performed on naive T cells sorted from blood. The receptor source for this set is a man younger than 35 in good health.

This clonotype appeared many times. The CDR3 DNA sequence: TGCAGTGCTAGAAACGACAGGGTCATCCTCAGCACAGATACGCAGTATTTT. This codes for CSARNDRVILSTDTQYF. This chain joins TRBV20-1 and TRBJ2-3; 7 bases are shared with TRBD1. CDR3 length: 17 amino acids. CDR1 DFQATT and CDR2 SNEGSKA come from the germline V gene (reference sequence). V was pared by 2 bases and J by 0 bases, with 11 bases of the junction left unmatched.

This clonotype was observed at least ten times. V and J are TRBV12-3 or TRBV12-4 and TRBJ2-2; D not resolved. The CDR3 totals 14 residues. The V and J ends lost 2 bases and 5 bases respectively, with 9 bases between them. The CDR3 DNA follows: TGTGCCAGCAGTTTAATTCCAGTGACCGGGGAGCTGTTTTTT. It specifies CASSLIPVTGELFF.

This clonotype showed up many times. This chain links TRBV7-7 with TRBJ2-3, with TRBD1 matching 8 bases. CDR1 SSHAT and CDR2 FNYEAQ come from the germline V gene (reference sequence). This CDR3 is 13 amino acids long. Trimming removed 2 bases from V and 7 bases from J; junction bases left unmatched: 2. CDR3 protein: CASSLTGGNTQYF. The CDR3 nucleotides are TGTGCCAGCAGCTTAACAGGGGGGAATACGCAGTATTTT. The variable domain in full, completed from reference TRBV7-7 and TRBJ2-3, reads GAGVSQSPRYKVTKRGQDVTLRCDPISSHATLYWYQQALGQGPEFLTYFNYEAQPDKSGLPSDRFSAERPEGSISTLTIQRTEQRDSAMYRCASSLTGGNTQYFGPGTRLTVL.

The sample holds a few counts of this clonotype. V is TRBV6-2 or TRBV6-3 and J is TRBJ2-7; no reliable D call. From germline, CDR1 is MNHEY and CDR2 SVGEGT. The CDR3 is made up of 14 amino acids. Trimming cost V 2 bases and J 5 bases, with 13 bases left between them. The CDR3 here is CASSYVHSSNEQYF. DNA of the CDR3: TGTGCCAGCAGTTACGTACACTCATCCAACGAGCAGTACTTC.

Concerning this clonotype: Given a much more abundant clone one base away, this may be a read error. The DNA of the CDR3 is TGCGCCAGCAGCGACGGGGGCGGGAGAGTTCATGAGCAGTTATTC. Translation: CASSDGGGRVHEQLF. This rearrangement joins TRBV4-1 to TRBJ2-1, with D perhaps matching TRBD2 (7 bases). The CDR3 is 15 amino acids. Germline values: CDR1 MGHRA, CDR2 YSYEKL.

There are a few counts of this clonotype. This chain connects TRBV6-1 to TRBJ2-7; 9 bases line up with TRBD1. This CDR3 is 14 amino acids long. The V gene's germline CDR1 is MNHNS and CDR2 SASEGT. Trimming at V came to 5 bases and at J to 3 bases, leaving 5 bases not matched to a gene. CDR3 loop: CASSRGQGLYEQYV. CDR3 DNA sequence: TGTGCCAGCAGTAGGGGACAGGGTCTCTACGAGCAGTACGTC.

This clonotype occurred a few times. The chain combines TRBV3-1 with TRBJ1-1, with D unresolved. V shed 4 bases and J shed 10 bases, with 13 bases lying between them. This CDR3 has 12 amino acids. CDR1 and CDR2 (germline): LGHDT, YNNKEL (reference sequence). The CDR3 DNA is TGTGCCAGCAGCCTTGGTTCCCGGGGAGCTTTCTTT. Translating gives CASSLGSRGAFF.

This clonotype appeared many times. This CDR3 reads CSARDPGKETQYF. The CDR3 coding sequence is TGCAGTGCTAGAGATCCAGGGAAAGAGACCCAGTACTTC. The chain couples TRBV20-1 to TRBJ2-5; TRBD1 might be the D (5 bases). This CDR3 contains 13 residues. The germline V and J ends were trimmed by 0 bases and 3 bases, with 8 bases remaining between them. CDR1 is DFQATT and CDR2 is SNEGSKA in the germline V gene (reference sequence).

The sample holds many counts of this clonotype. This sequence joins TRBV2 and TRBJ2-1; TRBD2 agrees at 12 bases. Germline CDR1 SNHLY, CDR2 FYNNEI. After removal of 7 bases from V and 9 bases from J, the junction contained 10 bases not matched to a gene. This CDR3 comprises 15 residues. Written as DNA, the CDR3 is TGTGCCAGCACGGCCGGACTAGCGGGATCGGGTGAGCAGTTCTTC. Protein product: CASTAGLAGSGEQFF.

There are many counts of this clonotype. The chain joins TRBV9 to TRBJ2-2; 7 nucleotides match TRBD2. CDR1 and CDR2 from the germline V gene are SGDLS and YYNGEE. After removal of 1 base from V and 0 bases from J, the junction contained 3 bases not matched to a gene. The CDR3 length is 16 residues. CDR3 residues: CASSVTLAANTGELFF. The DNA of the CDR3 is TGTGCCAGCAGCGTAACCCTAGCGGCGAACACCGGGGAGCTGTTTTTT. Together with reference TRBV9 and TRBJ2-2, the CDR3 gives the full variable domain: DSGVTQTPKHLITATGQRVTLRCSPRSGDLSVYWYQQSLDQGLQFLIQYYNGEERAKGNILERFSAQQFPDLHSELNLSSLELGDSALYFCASSVTLAANTGELFFGEGSRLTVL.

V is TRBV9 and J is TRBJ1-6, with 8 bases lining up with TRBD1. Germline CDR1 and CDR2: SGDLS and YYNGEE. Trimming at V came to 3 bases and at J to 9 bases, leaving 11 bases not matched to a gene. The length of the CDR3 is 16 residues. The CDR3 nucleotides are TGTGCCAGCAGCGCGGGGGACAGGCTGGGCCCTTCACCCCTCCACTTT. Protein sequence: CASSAGDRLGPSPLHF.

This clonotype occurred a few times. The V gene is TRBV7-2, the J gene TRBJ2-7; no firm D call. V lost 5 bases and J 1 base, leaving 12 bases between the germline ends. This CDR3 has 14 residues. Germline V gene data show CDR1 as SGHTA and CDR2 as FQGNSA. CDR3 nucleotide sequence: TGTGCCAGCAGCCCCAGCTCCTTATCCTACGAGCAGTACGTC. Translation gives CASSPSSLSYEQYV.

This clonotype was seen at least ten times. This sequence joins TRBV6-1 and TRBJ1-2; D perhaps matches TRBD1 (6 bases). This CDR3 contains 15 residues. The germline V and J ends were trimmed by 6 bases and 0 bases, with 14 bases remaining between them. The germline V gene encodes CDR1 MNHNS and CDR2 SASEGT. In DNA, the CDR3 is TGTGCCAGCAGACAACCCGGGGGCACTAACTATGGCTACACCTTC. Translated, it gives CASRQPGGTNYGYTF.

Many counts were recorded for this clonotype. The V and J genes are TRBV9 and TRBJ2-3, with 12 bases aligning to TRBD2. Germline values: CDR1 SGDLS, CDR2 YYNGEE. Losses at the gene ends were 5 bases for V and 1 base for J; bases not matched to a gene: 11. The CDR3 runs to 18 residues. The CDR3 DNA follows: TGTGCCAGCAGGCCTACCCCTAGCGGGAGGGCCGGCACAGATACGCAGTATTTT. This codes for CASRPTPSGRAGTDTQYF.